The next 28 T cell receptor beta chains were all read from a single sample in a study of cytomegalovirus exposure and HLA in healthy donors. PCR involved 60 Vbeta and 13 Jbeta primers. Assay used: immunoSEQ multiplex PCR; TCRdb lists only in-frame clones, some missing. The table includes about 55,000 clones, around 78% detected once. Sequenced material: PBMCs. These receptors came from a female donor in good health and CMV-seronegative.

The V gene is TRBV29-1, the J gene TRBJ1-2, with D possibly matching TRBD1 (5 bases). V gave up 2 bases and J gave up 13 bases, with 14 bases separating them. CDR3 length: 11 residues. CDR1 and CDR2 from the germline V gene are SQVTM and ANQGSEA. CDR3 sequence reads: CSVESPGPTTF. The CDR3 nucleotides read TGCAGCGTTGAATCGCCAGGGCCGACCACCTTC.

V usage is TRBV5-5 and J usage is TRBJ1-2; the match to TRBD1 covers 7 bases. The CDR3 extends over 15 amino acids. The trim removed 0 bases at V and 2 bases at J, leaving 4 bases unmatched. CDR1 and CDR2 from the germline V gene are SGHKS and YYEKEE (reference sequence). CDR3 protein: CASSLGSGGNYGYTF. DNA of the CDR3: TGTGCCAGCAGCTTGGGCTCAGGGGGAAACTATGGCTACACCTTC.

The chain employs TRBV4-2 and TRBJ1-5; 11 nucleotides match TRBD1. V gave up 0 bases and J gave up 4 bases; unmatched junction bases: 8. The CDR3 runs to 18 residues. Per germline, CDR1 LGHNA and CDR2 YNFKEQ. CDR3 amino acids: CASSQDGGTGGGNQPQHF. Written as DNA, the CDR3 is TGTGCCAGCAGCCAAGATGGGGGGACAGGGGGGGGGAATCAGCCCCAGCATTTT.

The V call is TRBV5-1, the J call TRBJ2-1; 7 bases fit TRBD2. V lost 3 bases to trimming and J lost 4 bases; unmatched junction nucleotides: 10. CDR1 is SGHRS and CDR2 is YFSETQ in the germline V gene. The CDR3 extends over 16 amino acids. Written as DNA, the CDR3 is TGCGCCAGCAGCTCCATGGGGGGGGGATTGTACAATGAGCAGTTCTTC. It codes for CASSSMGGGLYNEQFF. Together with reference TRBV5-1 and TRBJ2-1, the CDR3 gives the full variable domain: KAGVTQTPRYLIKTRGQQVTLSCSPISGHRSVSWYQQTPGQGLQFLFEYFSETQRNKGNFPGRFSGRQFSNSRSEMNVSTLELGDSALYLCASSSMGGGLYNEQFFGPGTRLTVL.

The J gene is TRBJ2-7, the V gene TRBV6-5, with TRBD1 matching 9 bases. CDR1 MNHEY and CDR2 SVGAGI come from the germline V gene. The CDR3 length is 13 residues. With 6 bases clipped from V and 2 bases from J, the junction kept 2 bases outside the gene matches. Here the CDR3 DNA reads TGTGCCAGCAGAGGGACAGGGACCTACGAGCAGTACTTC. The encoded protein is CASRGTGTYEQYF.

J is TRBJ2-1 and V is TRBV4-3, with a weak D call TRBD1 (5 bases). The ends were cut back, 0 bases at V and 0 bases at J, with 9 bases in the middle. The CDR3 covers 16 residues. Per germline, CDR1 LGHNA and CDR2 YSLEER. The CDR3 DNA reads TGCGCCAGCAGCCAAGACAGGGCCAGCTCCTACAATGAGCAGTTCTTC. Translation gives CASSQDRASSYNEQFF.

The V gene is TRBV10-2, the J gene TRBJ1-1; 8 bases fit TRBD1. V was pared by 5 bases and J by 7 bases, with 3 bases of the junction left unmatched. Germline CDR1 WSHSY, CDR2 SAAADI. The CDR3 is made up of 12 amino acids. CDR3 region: CASSQDRGEAFF. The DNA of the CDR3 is TGCGCCAGCAGTCAAGACAGGGGTGAAGCTTTCTTT.

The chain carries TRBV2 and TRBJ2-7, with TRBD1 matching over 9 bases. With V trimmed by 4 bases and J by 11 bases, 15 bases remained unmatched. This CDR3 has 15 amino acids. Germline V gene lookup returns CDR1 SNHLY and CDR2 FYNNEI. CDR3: CASSVRTGTGSSKYF. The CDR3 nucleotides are TGTGCCAGCAGTGTCAGAACCGGGACAGGGAGTTCTAAGTACTTC.

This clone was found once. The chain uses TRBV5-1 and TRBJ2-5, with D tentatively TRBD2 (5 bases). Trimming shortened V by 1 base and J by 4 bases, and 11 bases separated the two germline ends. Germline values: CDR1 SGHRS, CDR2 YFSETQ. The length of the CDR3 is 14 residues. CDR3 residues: CASSLRNSGETQYF. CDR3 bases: TGCGCCAGCAGCTTGCGAAACAGCGGAGAGACCCAGTACTTC.

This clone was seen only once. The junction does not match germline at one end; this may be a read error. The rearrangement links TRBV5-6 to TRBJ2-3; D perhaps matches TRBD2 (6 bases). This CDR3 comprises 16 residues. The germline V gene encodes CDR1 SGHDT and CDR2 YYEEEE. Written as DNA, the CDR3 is TGTGCCAGCAGCTTGGGGAGTCTTACTAGCACAGATACGCAGTGTTTT. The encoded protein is CASSLGSLTSTDTQCF.

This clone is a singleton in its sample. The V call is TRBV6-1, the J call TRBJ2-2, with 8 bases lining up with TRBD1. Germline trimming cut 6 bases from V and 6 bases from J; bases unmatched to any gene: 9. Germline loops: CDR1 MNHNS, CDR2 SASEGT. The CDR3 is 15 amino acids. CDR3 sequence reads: CASRSGQAGAGELFF. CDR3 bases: TGTGCCAGCAGATCGGGACAGGCCGGGGCCGGGGAGCTGTTTTTT.

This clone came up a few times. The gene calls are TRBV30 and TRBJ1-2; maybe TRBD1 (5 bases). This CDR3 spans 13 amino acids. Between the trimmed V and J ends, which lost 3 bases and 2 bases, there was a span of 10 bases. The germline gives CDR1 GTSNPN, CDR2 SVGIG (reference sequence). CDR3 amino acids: CAWSLGHNYGYTF. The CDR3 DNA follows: TGTGCCTGGAGCCTCGGACACAACTATGGCTACACCTTC. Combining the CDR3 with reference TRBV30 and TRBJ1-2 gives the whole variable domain SQTIHQWPATLVQPVGSPLSLECTVEGTSNPNLYWYRQAAGRGLQLLFYSVGIGQISSEVPQNLSASRPQDRQFILSSKKLLLSDSGFYLCAWSLGHNYGYTFGSGTRLTVV.

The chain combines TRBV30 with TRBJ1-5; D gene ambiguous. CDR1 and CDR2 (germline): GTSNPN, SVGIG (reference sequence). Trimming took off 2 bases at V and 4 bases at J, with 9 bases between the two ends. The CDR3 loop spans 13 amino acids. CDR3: CAWSRPGNQPQHF. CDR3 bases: TGTGCCTGGAGTCGCCCGGGGAATCAGCCCCAGCATTTT.

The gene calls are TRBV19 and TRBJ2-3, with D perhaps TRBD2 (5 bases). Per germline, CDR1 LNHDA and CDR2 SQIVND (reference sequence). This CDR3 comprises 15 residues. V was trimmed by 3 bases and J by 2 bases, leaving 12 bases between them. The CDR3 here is CASSIEGTHTDTQYF. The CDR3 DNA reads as TGTGCCAGTAGTATTGAGGGAACCCACACAGATACGCAGTATTTT.

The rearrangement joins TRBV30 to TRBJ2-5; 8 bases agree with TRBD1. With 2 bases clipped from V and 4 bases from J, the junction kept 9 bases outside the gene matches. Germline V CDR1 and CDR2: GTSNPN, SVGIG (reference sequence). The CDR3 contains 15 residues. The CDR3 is CAWSLTGVVRETQYF. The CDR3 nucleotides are TGTGCCTGGAGTCTGACAGGGGTGGTGCGAGAGACCCAGTACTTC.

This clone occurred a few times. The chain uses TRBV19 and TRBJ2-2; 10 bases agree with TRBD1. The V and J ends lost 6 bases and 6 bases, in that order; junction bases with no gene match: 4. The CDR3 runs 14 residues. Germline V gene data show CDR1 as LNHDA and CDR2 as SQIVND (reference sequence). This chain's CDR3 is CASRRQGAAGELFF. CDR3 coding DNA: TGTGCCAGTAGGAGACAGGGGGCCGCCGGGGAGCTGTTTTTT.

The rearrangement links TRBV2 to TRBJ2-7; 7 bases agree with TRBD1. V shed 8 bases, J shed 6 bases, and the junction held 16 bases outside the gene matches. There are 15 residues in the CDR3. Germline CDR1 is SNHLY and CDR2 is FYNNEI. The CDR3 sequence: CASLRDSKGSAEQYF. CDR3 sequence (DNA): TGTGCCAGCTTACGGGACAGCAAAGGGTCGGCCGAGCAGTACTTC. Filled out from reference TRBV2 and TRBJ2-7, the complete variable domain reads EPEVTQTPSHQVTQMGQEVILRCVPISNHLYFYWYRQILGQKVEFLVSFYNNEISEKSEIFDDQFSVERPDGSNFTLKIRSTKLEDSAMYFCASLRDSKGSAEQYFGPGTRLTVT.

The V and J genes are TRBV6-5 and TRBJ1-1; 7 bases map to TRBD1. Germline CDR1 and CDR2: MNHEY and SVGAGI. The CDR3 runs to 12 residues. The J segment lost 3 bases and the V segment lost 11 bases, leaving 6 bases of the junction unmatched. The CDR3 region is CAAQTGHTEAFF. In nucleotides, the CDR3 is TGTGCCGCACAGACAGGGCACACTGAAGCTTTCTTT.

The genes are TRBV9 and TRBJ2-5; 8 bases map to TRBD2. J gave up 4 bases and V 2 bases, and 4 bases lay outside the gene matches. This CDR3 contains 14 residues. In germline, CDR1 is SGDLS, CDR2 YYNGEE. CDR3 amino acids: CASSVTSEGETQYF. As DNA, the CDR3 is TGTGCCAGCAGCGTGACTAGCGAGGGAGAGACCCAGTACTTC.

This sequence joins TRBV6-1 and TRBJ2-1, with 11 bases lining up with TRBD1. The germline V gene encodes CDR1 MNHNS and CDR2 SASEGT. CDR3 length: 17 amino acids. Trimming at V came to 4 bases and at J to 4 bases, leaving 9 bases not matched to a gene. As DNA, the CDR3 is TGTGCCAGCAGTGTACAGGGACAGGGGGTACTTTACAATGAGCAGTTCTTC. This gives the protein CASSVQGQGVLYNEQFF.

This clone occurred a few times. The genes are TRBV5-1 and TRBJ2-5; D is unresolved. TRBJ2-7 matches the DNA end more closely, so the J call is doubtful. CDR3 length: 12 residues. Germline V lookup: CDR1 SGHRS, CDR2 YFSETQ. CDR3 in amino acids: CASSPDYYEQYF. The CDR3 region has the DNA TGCGCCAGCAGCCCAGATTACTACGAGCAGTACTTC.

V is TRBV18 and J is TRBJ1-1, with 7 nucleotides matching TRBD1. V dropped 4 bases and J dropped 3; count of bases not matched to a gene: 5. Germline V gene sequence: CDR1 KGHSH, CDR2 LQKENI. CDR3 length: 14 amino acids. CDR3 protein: CASSRSRGDTEAFF. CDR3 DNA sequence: TGTGCCAGCTCACGTAGCAGGGGGGACACTGAAGCTTTCTTT.

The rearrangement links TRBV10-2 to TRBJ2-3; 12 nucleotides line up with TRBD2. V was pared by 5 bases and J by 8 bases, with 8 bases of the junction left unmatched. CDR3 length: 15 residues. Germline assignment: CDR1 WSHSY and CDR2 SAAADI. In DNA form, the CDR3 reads TGCGCCAGCAGTAAGACTAGCGGGGGAGAGGGTACGCAGTATTTT. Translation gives CASSKTSGGEGTQYF.

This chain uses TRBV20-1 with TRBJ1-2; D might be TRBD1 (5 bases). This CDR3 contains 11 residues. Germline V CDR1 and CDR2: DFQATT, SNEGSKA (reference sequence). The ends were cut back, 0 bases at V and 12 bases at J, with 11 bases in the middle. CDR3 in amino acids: CSARDWGRDTF. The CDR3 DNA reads TGCAGTGCTAGAGATTGGGGGAGGGACACCTTC.

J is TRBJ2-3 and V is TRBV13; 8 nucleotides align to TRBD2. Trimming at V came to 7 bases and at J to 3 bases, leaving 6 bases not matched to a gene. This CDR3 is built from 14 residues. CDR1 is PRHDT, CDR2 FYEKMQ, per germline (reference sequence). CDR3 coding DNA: TGTGCCAGCACCCGGGGGGGCCTGACAGATACGCAGTATTTT. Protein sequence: CASTRGGLTDTQYF.

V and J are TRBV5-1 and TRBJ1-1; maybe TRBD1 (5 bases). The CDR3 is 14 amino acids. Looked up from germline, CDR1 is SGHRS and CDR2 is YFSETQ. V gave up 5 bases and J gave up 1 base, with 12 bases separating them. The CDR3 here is CASRPDTQNTEAFF. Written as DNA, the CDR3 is TGCGCCAGCAGGCCGGACACGCAGAACACTGAAGCTTTCTTT.

CDR3 protein: CASSSLPQGAQETQYF. CDR3 coding DNA: TGTGCCAGCAGCTCGCTCCCTCAGGGCGCCCAAGAGACCCAGTACTTC. The V call is TRBV7-9, the J call TRBJ2-5; D might be TRBD1 (5 bases). Germline V CDR1 and CDR2: SEHNR, FQNEAQ (reference sequence). V was trimmed by 4 bases and J by 1 base, leaving 16 bases between them. This CDR3 comprises 16 residues.

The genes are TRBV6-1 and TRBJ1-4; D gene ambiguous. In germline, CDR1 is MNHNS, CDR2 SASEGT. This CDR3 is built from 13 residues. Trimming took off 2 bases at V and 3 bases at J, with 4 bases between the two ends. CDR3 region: CASSEIANEKLFF. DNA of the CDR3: TGTGCCAGCAGTGAAATAGCTAATGAAAAACTGTTTTTT.